A single sample gave rise to the 31 T cell receptor beta chains below, sequenced in a study of T-cell memory formation after mild COVID-19. TCRdb reanalysed the 5' RACE reads using MiXCR and keeps one entry per CDR3 protein. Seen here are 250,000 to 350,000 distinct CDR3 sequences, around 15% observed once, and the top ten hold roughly 23%. Sequenced input: PBMCs or a T cell subset sorted from them (not recorded which). Receptors were obtained from a man aged 18 to 30 who had mild COVID-19 (a few samples of this study predate the infection). Cell type and time point are not known.

V gene TRBV7-2 combines with J gene TRBJ2-3; weak D call: TRBD2 (6 bases). The CDR3 is 14 amino acids. V was clipped by 5 bases and J by 5 bases, with 14 bases between them. Germline V gene lookup returns CDR1 SGHTA and CDR2 FQGNSA. The CDR3 DNA follows: TGTGCCAGCAGCCCCCAAGGAGGGGAAGATACGCAGTATTTT. It translates to CASSPQGGEDTQYF.

This rearrangement joins TRBV12-3 or TRBV12-4 to TRBJ1-4; tentatively, D is TRBD1 (5 bases). Trimming took off 2 bases at V and 4 bases at J, with 11 bases between the two ends. CDR3 length: 15 residues. The CDR3 nucleotides are TGTGCCAGCAGTTTACTCGGGGCGAGTAATGAAAAACTGTTTTTT. Its translation is CASSLLGASNEKLFF.

This clonotype turned up a few times. This chain's CDR3 is CSARDGGYRETQYF. The CDR3 DNA sequence: TGCAGTGCTAGAGATGGCGGGTACCGAGAGACCCAGTACTTC. The chain links TRBV20-1 to TRBJ2-5; TRBD2 is a possible D gene (5 bases). CDR1 and CDR2 from the germline V gene are DFQATT and SNEGSKA (reference sequence). V was clipped by 0 bases and J by 4 bases, with 12 bases between them. The CDR3 totals 14 residues.

This clonotype was recorded many times. The chain combines TRBV7-2 with TRBJ2-1; D is ambiguous. CDR1 and CDR2 from the germline V gene are SGHTA and FQGNSA. The CDR3 extends over 12 amino acids. V was pared by 5 bases and J by 5 bases, with 7 bases between. This CDR3 reads CASSGYHNEQFF. CDR3 coding DNA: TGTGCCAGCAGCGGATATCACAATGAGCAGTTCTTC.

V is TRBV20-1 and J is TRBJ2-3, with D unclear. The V end was cut by 3 bases, the J end by 2 bases, with 9 bases between. The CDR3 has 13 residues. Germline V CDR1 and CDR2: DFQATT, SNEGSKA (reference sequence). The DNA of the CDR3 is TGCAGTGCTAGGTTCCCAGCCACAGATACGCAGTATTTT. Its translation: CSARFPATDTQYF.

The rearrangement uses TRBV7-9 and TRBJ2-2; either TRBD1 or TRBD2 may supply D (6 bases each). Per germline, CDR1 SEHNR and CDR2 FQNEAQ (reference sequence). This CDR3 contains 14 residues. The germline V and J ends were trimmed by 6 bases and 7 bases, with 15 bases remaining between them. In nucleotides, the CDR3 is TGTGCCAGCAGTTTTGGGGGGCCTGGCGGGGAGCTGTTTTTT. It codes for CASSFGGPGGELFF.

The chain recombines TRBV7-2 with TRBJ2-7; D remains ambiguous. The CDR3 sequence is 12 residues long. The V end was cut by 3 bases, the J end by 5 bases, with 8 bases between. The germline gives CDR1 SGHTA, CDR2 FQGNSA. The CDR3 is CASSFDHDEQYF. As DNA, the CDR3 is TGTGCCAGCAGCTTCGATCACGACGAGCAGTACTTC. Supplemented by reference TRBV7-2 and TRBJ2-7, the full variable domain reads GAGVSQSPSNKVTEKGKDVELRCDPISGHTALYWYRQSLGQGLEFLIYFQGNSAPDKSGLPSDRFSAERTGGSVSTLTIQRTQQEDSAVYLCASSFDHDEQYFGPGTRLTVT.

The V gene is TRBV7-2, the J gene TRBJ2-4; a possible D gene is TRBD1 (6 bases). Germline V CDR1 and CDR2: SGHTA, FQGNSA. Trimming took off 7 bases at V and 6 bases at J, with 13 bases between the two ends. The CDR3 covers 13 residues. CDR3 DNA: TGTGCCAGCACCGAGGGGGTGGGAAACATTCAGTACTTC. Protein product: CASTEGVGNIQYF. The full variable domain, completed using reference TRBV7-2 and TRBJ2-4, is GAGVSQSPSNKVTEKGKDVELRCDPISGHTALYWYRQSLGQGLEFLIYFQGNSAPDKSGLPSDRFSAERTGGSVSTLTIQRTQQEDSAVYLCASTEGVGNIQYFGAGTRLSVL.

This sequence joins TRBV7-9 and TRBJ2-5, with 12 bases aligning to TRBD2. Germline lookup yields CDR1 SEHNR and CDR2 FQNEAQ (reference sequence). This CDR3 is 15 amino acids long. Trimming removed 5 bases from V and 5 bases from J; junction bases left unmatched: 6. In DNA, the CDR3 is TGTGCCAGCAGCCAAGGGACTAGCGGGTTTGAGACCCAGTACTTC. As protein: CASSQGTSGFETQYF.

This clonotype has a handful of counts. The chain links TRBV7-9 to TRBJ2-3; D could derive from TRBD1 or TRBD2 (5 bases each). Per germline, CDR1 SEHNR and CDR2 FQNEAQ (reference sequence). Trimming shortened V by 4 bases and J by 6 bases, and 20 bases separated the two germline ends. This CDR3 comprises 16 residues. CDR3 nucleotides: TGTGCCAGCAGCTACCCCCGGGGCAGGGCAATGGATACGCAGTATTTT. Translating it yields CASSYPRGRAMDTQYF.

This clonotype was picked up one time. CDR3 amino acids: CASSWGSREAFF. The CDR3 region has the DNA TGTGCCAGCAGCTGGGGATCGCGGGAAGCTTTCTTT. The chain links TRBV5-6 to TRBJ1-1; D uncertain. Trimming took off 3 bases at V and 8 bases at J, with 11 bases between the two ends. The CDR3 runs 12 residues. The germline gives CDR1 SGHDT, CDR2 YYEEEE.

This clonotype has only a few counts. The rearrangement joins TRBV5-1 to TRBJ1-4, with D possibly being TRBD1 (5 bases). Trimming pared 0 bases from V and 4 bases from J, leaving 10 bases between. Germline loops: CDR1 SGHRS, CDR2 YFSETQ. The CDR3 is 15 residues long. CDR3 nucleotides: TGCGCCAGCAGCTTGGTCGCCAGGGATAATGAAAAACTGTTTTTT. Translated, it gives CASSLVARDNEKLFF.

The chain links TRBV6-5 to TRBJ2-1, with TRBD1 matching 7 bases. CDR1 and CDR2 (germline): MNHEY, SVGAGI. This CDR3 has 16 residues. With 1 base clipped from V and 6 bases from J, the junction kept 9 bases outside the gene matches. CDR3 amino acids: CASSYYYRGPANEQFF. The DNA for the CDR3 is TGTGCCAGCAGTTACTACTACAGGGGACCCGCCAATGAGCAGTTCTTC.

This clonotype was detected many times. The chain joins TRBV20-1 to TRBJ1-1; D is unresolved. V was trimmed by 5 bases and J by 4 bases, leaving 11 bases between them. The germline CDR1 and CDR2 sequences are DFQATT and SNEGSKA (reference sequence). CDR3 size: 12 residues. The CDR3 loop reads CSAVPGFTEAFF. CDR3 in DNA: TGCAGTGCTGTCCCGGGGTTCACTGAAGCTTTCTTT.

This clonotype turned up a few times. The gene calls are TRBV7-9 and TRBJ1-6; TRBD1 matches 7 bases. The CDR3 has 15 residues. The germline CDR1 and CDR2 sequences are SEHNR and FQNEAQ (reference sequence). V shed 1 base and J 10 bases; nucleotides not matched to a gene: 7. DNA for the CDR3: TGTGCCAGCAGCTTAGGGGCAGGGGGGGAATCACCCCTCCACTTT. Translating it yields CASSLGAGGESPLHF.

The chain employs TRBV29-1 and TRBJ1-1; D is uncertain. This CDR3 has 11 residues. V dropped 1 base and J dropped 10 bases, with 10 bases sitting between them. Germline V gene lookup returns CDR1 SQVTM and CDR2 ANQGSEA. CDR3 sequence (DNA): TGCAGCGTTGAAGGCAGTGTATCAGCTTTCTTT. It specifies CSVEGSVSAFF.

In this sample, this clonotype turned up many times. This chain links TRBV7-9 with TRBJ1-2; D is uncertain. Germline V lookup: CDR1 SEHNR, CDR2 FQNEAQ (reference sequence). The length of the CDR3 is 14 residues. V was clipped by 0 bases and J by 6 bases, with 11 bases between them. CDR3 residues: CASSLARAEDGYTF. DNA of the CDR3: TGTGCCAGCAGCTTAGCTCGGGCAGAGGATGGCTACACCTTC.

This clonotype was picked up many times. The chain combines TRBV7-6 with TRBJ2-1; the D is unclear. Germline V gene lookup returns CDR1 SGHVS and CDR2 FNYEAQ. This CDR3 spans 13 amino acids. Trimming pared 3 bases from V and 7 bases from J, leaving 10 bases between. The DNA of the CDR3 is TGTGCCAGCAGCTTGCTACTAAAAAATGAGCAGTTCTTC. Translated: CASSLLLKNEQFF.

Only a few counts were recorded for this clonotype. The rearrangement joins TRBV5-1 to TRBJ2-3; 11 bases agree with TRBD2. J gave up 2 bases and V 2 bases, and 4 bases lay outside the gene matches. Germline V lookup: CDR1 SGHRS, CDR2 YFSETQ. The CDR3 loop spans 16 amino acids. CDR3 sequence reads: CASSFGLAGPTDTQYF. The CDR3 DNA reads TGCGCCAGCAGCTTCGGACTAGCGGGCCCCACAGATACGCAGTATTTT.

The CDR3 region has the DNA TGTGCCAGCAGCCCGAGCCAGAACACTGAAGCTTTCTTT. Its protein is CASSPSQNTEAFF. The rearrangement uses TRBV9 and TRBJ1-1; D gene unclear. V was clipped by 4 bases and J by 1 base, with 8 bases between them. The CDR3 loop spans 13 amino acids. In germline, CDR1 is SGDLS, CDR2 YYNGEE. Variable domain in full (rest from reference TRBV9 and TRBJ1-1): DSGVTQTPKHLITATGQRVTLRCSPRSGDLSVYWYQQSLDQGLQFLIQYYNGEERAKGNILERFSAQQFPDLHSELNLSSLELGDSALYFCASSPSQNTEAFFGQGTRLTVV.

This clonotype was counted only a few times. This rearrangement joins TRBV7-2 to TRBJ2-3, with 9 bases fitting TRBD1. Germline V gives CDR1 SGHTA, CDR2 FQGNSA. With 4 bases clipped from V and 5 bases from J, the junction kept 13 bases outside the gene matches. The CDR3 has 17 amino acids. The CDR3 spells CASSSGWGQGTGDTQYF. DNA for the CDR3: TGTGCCAGCAGCTCCGGTTGGGGACAGGGTACTGGAGATACGCAGTATTTT.

Only a few counts were recorded for this clonotype. The CDR3 region is CASSSLAATGELFF. In DNA form, the CDR3 reads TGTGCCAGCAGCTCCTTAGCCGCCACCGGGGAGCTGTTTTTT. The chain uses TRBV7-9 and TRBJ2-2; D call uncertain. The CDR3 is 14 residues long. V was clipped by 4 bases and J by 4 bases, with 10 bases between them. Germline V gives CDR1 SEHNR, CDR2 FQNEAQ (reference sequence).

This clonotype showed up just a few times. This rearrangement joins TRBV7-2 to TRBJ2-7; 7 positions agree with TRBD2. CDR1 is SGHTA and CDR2 is FQGNSA in the germline V gene. The CDR3 loop spans 14 amino acids. Losses at the gene ends were 6 bases for V and 7 bases for J; bases not matched to a gene: 12. CDR3: CASSLQRGSSEQYF. The CDR3 nucleotides read TGTGCCAGCAGTCTCCAGCGGGGTAGTTCGGAGCAGTACTTC.

This clonotype appeared a few times. The genes are TRBV5-1 and TRBJ2-5, with a weak D call TRBD1 (5 bases). The V gene lost 0 bases and the J gene lost 4 bases, with 10 bases spanning the gap. Per germline, CDR1 SGHRS and CDR2 YFSETQ. CDR3 size: 14 residues. CDR3 nucleotides: TGCGCCAGCAGCTTGGAGCAGGGTGGAGAGACCCAGTACTTC. It yields the protein CASSLEQGGETQYF.

In this sample, this clonotype turned up a few times. The V and J genes are TRBV4-3 and TRBJ1-2; D unresolved. The V and J ends lost 1 base and 4 bases respectively, with 16 bases between them. CDR1 and CDR2 from the germline V gene are LGHNA and YSLEER. The CDR3 contains 16 residues. The CDR3 DNA follows: TGCGCCAGCAGCCAAGCAGCCTCCACTTTTTCCTATGGCTACACCTTC. It is translated as CASSQAASTFSYGYTF.

This clonotype has just a few counts. This chain joins TRBV9 and TRBJ2-1; D call uncertain. CDR1 is SGDLS and CDR2 is YYNGEE in the germline V gene. CDR3 size: 15 residues. V lost 3 bases, J lost 0 bases, and 10 bases lay in between. The CDR3 loop reads CASSAHISSYNEQFF. The CDR3 DNA reads as TGTGCCAGCAGCGCCCACATAAGCTCCTACAATGAGCAGTTCTTC.

The V and J genes are TRBV9 and TRBJ1-1, with 11 bases matching TRBD1. This CDR3 has 15 residues. The junction had 9 bases not matched to a gene; V was cut back by 3 bases and J by 8 bases. Germline CDR1 and CDR2: SGDLS and YYNGEE. Here the CDR3 DNA reads TGTGCCAGCAGCGCGTCGGGACAGGGGGGGGGAGAAGCTTTCTTT. Protein product: CASSASGQGGGEAFF.

The chain couples TRBV4-3 to TRBJ1-4, with a tentative D call TRBD1 (5 bases). This CDR3 has 17 residues. Germline V lookup: CDR1 LGHNA, CDR2 YSLEER. The ends were cut back, 0 bases at V and 4 bases at J, with 15 bases in the middle. The CDR3 DNA reads TGCGCCAGCAGCCAAGATCTCGGGGACGGCATTAATGAAAAACTGTTTTTT. Its translation is CASSQDLGDGINEKLFF.

The gene calls are TRBV9 and TRBJ1-6; 9 positions agree with TRBD1. J gave up 8 bases and V 3 bases, and 6 bases lay outside the gene matches. The CDR3 runs 15 residues. The germline gives CDR1 SGDLS, CDR2 YYNGEE. This CDR3 is CASSERTGAYSPLHF. The CDR3 coding sequence is TGTGCCAGCAGCGAGAGGACAGGGGCGTATTCACCCCTCCACTTT.

The V and J genes are TRBV4-1 and TRBJ1-5; a weak D match, TRBD1 (5 bases). The germline V gene encodes CDR1 MGHRA and CDR2 YSYEKL. The CDR3 consists of 13 residues. V lost 1 base, J lost 7 bases, and 8 bases lay in between. CDR3 nucleotides: TGCGCCAGCAGCCAAGGAGGGGACCAGCCCCAGCATTTT. It encodes CASSQGGDQPQHF.

This chain uses TRBV4-1 with TRBJ2-3; 14 nucleotides line up with TRBD2. The V segment lost 3 bases and the J segment 2 bases; nucleotides outside the gene matches: 10. CDR3 size: 19 residues. Germline CDR1 and CDR2: MGHRA and YSYEKL. CDR3 nucleotide sequence: TGCGCCAGCAGCCAGACCGGGACTAGCGGGGGCTTGGTCACAGATACGCAGTATTTT. Amino acids: CASSQTGTSGGLVTDTQYF.